Reported below is one T cell receptor (beta chain). The antigen is not known. The data stem from a study of T cell responses to AZD1222 COVID-19 vaccine. General study findings and limits: White British people made up most donors, females outnumbered males, and clonal diversity was possibly underestimated. The number of AZD1222 recipients seropositive at baseline was only 6 or 7.

Between the trimmed V and J ends, which lost 0 bases and 5 bases, there was a span of 10 bases. Germline V gene sequence: CDR1 SGHVS, CDR2 FNYEAQ. The length of the CDR3 is 14 residues. Sequenced by immunoSEQ multiplex PCR; TCRdb stores in-frame clones only, minus some. This table has 100,000 to 120,000 clones, roughly four fifths appearing once. This TCR came from an adult in good health. The chain uses TRBV7-6 and TRBJ1-1; D perhaps matches TRBD1 (5 bases). Sample: peripheral blood, taken on day 0 of AZD1222 vaccination. The DNA of the CDR3 is TGTGCCAGCAGCTTAGCGCGGGGGGGAACTGAAGCTTTCTTT. Protein sequence: CASSLARGGTEAFF.